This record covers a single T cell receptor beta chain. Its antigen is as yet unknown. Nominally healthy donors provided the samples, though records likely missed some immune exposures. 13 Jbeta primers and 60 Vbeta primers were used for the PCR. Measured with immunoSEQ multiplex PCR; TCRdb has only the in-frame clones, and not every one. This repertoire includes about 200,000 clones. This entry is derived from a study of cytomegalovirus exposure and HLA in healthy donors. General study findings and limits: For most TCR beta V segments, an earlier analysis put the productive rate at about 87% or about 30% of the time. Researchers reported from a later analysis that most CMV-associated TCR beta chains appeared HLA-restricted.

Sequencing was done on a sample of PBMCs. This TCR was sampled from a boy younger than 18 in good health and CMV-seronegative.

The CDR3 sequence: CAGTVSDTQYF. The DNA of the CDR3 is TGTGCCGGGACAGTTTCCGATACGCAGTATTTT. This rearrangement joins TRBV7-2 to TRBJ2-3, with TRBD1 identical over 7 bases. The CDR3 totals 11 residues. Germline trimming cut 11 bases from V and 6 bases from J; bases unmatched to any gene: 5. Germline lookup yields CDR1 SGHTA and CDR2 FQGNSA. Drawing the rest from reference TRBV7-2 and TRBJ2-3, the complete variable domain is GAGVSQSPSNKVTEKGKDVELRCDPISGHTALYWYRQSLGQGLEFLIYFQGNSAPDKSGLPSDRFSAERTGGSVSTLTIQRTQQEDSAVYLCAGTVSDTQYFGPGTRLTVL.